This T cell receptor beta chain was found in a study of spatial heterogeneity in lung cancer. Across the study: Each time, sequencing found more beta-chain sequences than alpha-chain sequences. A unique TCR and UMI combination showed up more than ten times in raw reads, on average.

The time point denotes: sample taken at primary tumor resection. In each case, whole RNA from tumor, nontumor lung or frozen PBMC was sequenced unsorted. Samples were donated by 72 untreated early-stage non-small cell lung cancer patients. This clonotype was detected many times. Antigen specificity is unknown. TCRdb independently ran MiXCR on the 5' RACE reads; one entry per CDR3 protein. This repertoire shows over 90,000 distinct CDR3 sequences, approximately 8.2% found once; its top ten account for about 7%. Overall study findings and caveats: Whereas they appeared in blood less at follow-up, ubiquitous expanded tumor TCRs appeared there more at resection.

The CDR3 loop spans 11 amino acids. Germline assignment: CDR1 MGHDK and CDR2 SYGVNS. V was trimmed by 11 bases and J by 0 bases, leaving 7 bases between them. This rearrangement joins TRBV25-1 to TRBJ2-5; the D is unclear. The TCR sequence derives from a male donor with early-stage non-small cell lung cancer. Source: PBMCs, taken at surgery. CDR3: CARLHQETQYF. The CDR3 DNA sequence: TGTGCCCGGTTGCACCAAGAGACCCAGTACTTC.